These 32 T cell receptor beta chains were sequenced from one sample in a study of blood T cell repertoires in COVID-19 (dated by TCRdb to about 2020). Receptors were amplified or captured by the immunoSEQ multiplex PCR assay. TCRdb stores this immuneACCESS table with in-frame sequences only. Part of the clones is absent; in the studies checked, under half of the shortfall reflects unresolved V genes, and no reason is known for the rest. The sample has about 130,000 clones on record, approximately 80% of them singletons. The ten largest clones capture approximately 8.7% of the sample. Sequenced input: peripheral blood. The receptors originated from a man between 40 and 49 years old with active or convalescent COVID-19.

The chain is built from TRBV7-2 and TRBJ1-2; TRBD1 is a possible D gene (5 bases). The V gene lost 1 base and the J gene lost 4 bases, with 13 bases spanning the gap. From germline, CDR1 is SGHTA and CDR2 FQGNSA. The CDR3 contains 15 residues. The CDR3 DNA reads TGTGCCAGCAGCTTAGATAATGGCAGGGCCTATGGCTACACCTTC. Amino acids: CASSLDNGRAYGYTF.

This clone occurred many times. Within the sample, other DNA sequences also encode this same CDR3. The chain joins TRBV9 to TRBJ1-3; D call uncertain. Germline V lookup: CDR1 SGDLS, CDR2 YYNGEE. There are 15 residues in the CDR3. V was clipped by 2 bases and J by 0 bases, with 9 bases between them. The CDR3 nucleotides are TGTGCCAGCAGCGTGGACTCAAGCTCTGGAAACACCATATATTTT. Translating it yields CASSVDSSSGNTIYF.

This clone was detected only once. V gene TRBV7-8 combines with J gene TRBJ2-3; D gene uncertain. V lost 6 bases, J lost 4 bases, and 5 bases lay in between. The germline V gene encodes CDR1 SGHVS and CDR2 FQNEAQ. The CDR3 is 11 amino acids. CDR3 sequence (DNA): TGTGCCAGCAGGTTCGCAGATACGCAGTATTTT. Encoded protein: CASRFADTQYF. The full variable domain, its missing parts supplied by reference TRBV7-8 and TRBJ2-3, is GAGVSQSPRYKVAKRGQDVALRCDPISGHVSLFWYQQALGQGPEFLTYFQNEAQLDKSGLPSDRFFAERPEGSVSTLKIQRTQQEDSAVYLCASRFADTQYFGPGTRLTVL.

The chain is built from TRBV7-9 and TRBJ2-5; 7 nucleotides line up with TRBD2. The CDR3 loop spans 13 amino acids. The junction had 1 base not matched to a gene; V was cut back by 2 bases and J by 4 bases. Per the germline V gene, CDR1 is SEHNR and CDR2 is FQNEAQ (reference sequence). For the CDR3, the DNA is TGTGCCAGCAGCTTATCGGGGGGAGAGACCCAGTACTTC. Translated, it gives CASSLSGGETQYF.

The V gene is TRBV5-3, the J gene TRBJ1-1; TRBD1 aligns across 7 bases. TRBV5-3 counts as an open reading frame of uncertain function. Trimming took 8 bases from V and 0 from J; bases not matched to a gene: 10. The CDR3 extends over 15 amino acids. CDR3 amino acids: CARANPGQMNTEAFF. In nucleotides, the CDR3 is TGTGCCAGGGCCAATCCGGGACAGATGAACACTGAAGCTTTCTTT.

This clone appeared many times. The V gene is TRBV6-5, the J gene TRBJ1-1; D may be TRBD1 (5 bases). V lost 2 bases and J 1 base, leaving 11 bases between the germline ends. The CDR3 length is 15 residues. Germline V CDR1 and CDR2: MNHEY, SVGAGI. CDR3 sequence reads: CASSYRITGNTEAFF. DNA of the CDR3: TGTGCCAGCAGTTACCGGATCACAGGGAACACTGAAGCTTTCTTT.

This chain uses TRBV3-1 (or the pseudogene TRBV3-2) with TRBJ1-5, with TRBD1 matching 10 bases. Germline V gives CDR1 LGHDT, CDR2 YNNKEL (reference sequence). V lost 0 bases to trimming and J lost 7 bases; unmatched junction nucleotides: 6. The CDR3 spans 16 residues. The CDR3 DNA reads TGTGCCAGCAGCCAAGAAGTGACAGGGGGCTGGCAGCCCCAGCATTTT. Translation: CASSQEVTGGWQPQHF.

The chain recombines TRBV6-6 with TRBJ2-6; D is ambiguous. The V gene's germline CDR1 is MNHNY and CDR2 SVGAGI (reference sequence). V lost 2 bases and J 4 bases, leaving 3 bases between the germline ends. This CDR3 comprises 13 residues. The CDR3 nucleotides are TGTGCCAGCAGTTACCCGGGGGCCAACGTCCTGACTTTC. Protein sequence: CASSYPGANVLTF.

The V gene is TRBV19, the J gene TRBJ2-5; TRBD1 is a possible D gene (5 bases). V lost 1 base and J 6 bases, leaving 9 bases between the germline ends. Germline V CDR1 and CDR2: LNHDA, SQIVND (reference sequence). This CDR3 has 13 residues. Here the CDR3 DNA reads TGTGCCAGTAGTATAGTCAGGGAACAGACCCAGTACTTC. Its protein is CASSIVREQTQYF.

The chain recombines TRBV10-3 with TRBJ2-2; 10 bases map to TRBD2. With V trimmed by 7 bases and J by 4 bases, 9 bases remained unmatched. The CDR3 has 16 amino acids. CDR1 is ENHRY and CDR2 is SYGVKD in the germline V gene. The CDR3 DNA reads TGTGCCATCATGCGAAGCGGGGGGGCAGGCACCGGGGAGCTGTTTTTT. It yields the protein CAIMRSGGAGTGELFF.

V and J are TRBV24-1 and TRBJ2-5, with D perhaps TRBD1 (6 bases). Trimming shortened V by 4 bases and J by 1 base, and 12 bases separated the two germline ends. The CDR3 has 15 amino acids. Germline loops: CDR1 KGHDR, CDR2 SFDVKD. DNA of the CDR3: TGTGCCACCAGTGACCGTTTAGGGGGCCAAGAGACCCAGTACTTC. Its protein product is CATSDRLGGQETQYF.

V usage is TRBV11-2 and J usage is TRBJ1-2; TRBD1 aligns across 11 bases. V lost 5 bases, J lost 8 bases, and 13 bases stayed unmatched. The V gene's germline CDR1 is SGHAT and CDR2 FQNNGV. The CDR3 runs 16 residues. This chain's CDR3 is CASSIGTGGATIGYTF. The DNA of the CDR3 is TGTGCCAGCAGCATCGGGACAGGGGGAGCAACTATCGGCTACACCTTC. Full variable domain (outside the CDR3, taken from reference TRBV11-2 and TRBJ1-2): EAGVAQSPRYKIIEKRQSVAFWCNPISGHATLYWYQQILGQGPKLLIQFQNNGVVDDSQLPKDRFSAERLKGVDSTLKIQPAKLEDSAVYLCASSIGTGGATIGYTFGSGTRLTVV.

This clone was detected only once. The chain is built from TRBV6-1 and TRBJ1-6, with no clear D. V gave up 5 bases and J gave up 5 bases, with 13 bases separating them. The CDR3 contains 15 residues. Per the germline V gene, CDR1 is MNHNS and CDR2 is SASEGT. CDR3 in amino acids: CASSSPQANNSPLHF. In nucleotides, the CDR3 is TGTGCCAGCAGTTCCCCGCAAGCGAATAATTCACCCCTCCACTTT.

This clone has at least ten counts. V gene TRBV3-1 (or the pseudogene TRBV3-2) combines with J gene TRBJ1-2; D ambiguous. V dropped 8 bases and J dropped 0 bases, with 10 bases sitting between them. This CDR3 has 13 amino acids. Germline assignment: CDR1 LGHDT and CDR2 YNNKEL (reference sequence). The CDR3: CASRGYSNYGYTF. Written as DNA, the CDR3 is TGTGCCAGCCGCGGGTACTCTAACTATGGCTACACCTTC.

V usage is TRBV2 and J usage is TRBJ2-1; D remains unclear. Looked up from germline, CDR1 is SNHLY and CDR2 is FYNNEI. Trimming left V 6 bases short and J 6 bases short, with 3 bases between. The CDR3 extends over 10 amino acids. CDR3 in amino acids: CASRSNEQFF. For the CDR3, the DNA is TGTGCCAGCAGGAGCAATGAGCAGTTCTTC.

The J gene is TRBJ2-7, the V gene TRBV7-2, with D perhaps matching TRBD1 (5 bases). The CDR3 length is 15 residues. The V and J ends lost 5 bases and 0 bases respectively, with 14 bases between them. Germline V CDR1 and CDR2: SGHTA, FQGNSA. The CDR3 region has the DNA TGTGCCAGCAGCGCCCAGGGCACCCTCTCCTACGAGCAGTACTTC. It is translated as CASSAQGTLSYEQYF. Looking up the rest from reference TRBV7-2 and TRBJ2-7 gives the full variable domain: GAGVSQSPSNKVTEKGKDVELRCDPISGHTALYWYRQSLGQGLEFLIYFQGNSAPDKSGLPSDRFSAERTGGSVSTLTIQRTQQEDSAVYLCASSAQGTLSYEQYFGPGTRLTVT.

The CDR3 protein is CAWSRLVPDNEQFF. CDR3 bases: TGTGCCTGGAGCAGACTGGTCCCTGACAATGAGCAGTTCTTC. This chain uses TRBV30 with TRBJ2-1; D not resolved. The CDR3 has 14 residues. The ends were cut back, 3 bases at V and 5 bases at J, with 14 bases in the middle. Per germline, CDR1 GTSNPN and CDR2 SVGIG (reference sequence).

The J gene is TRBJ1-2, the V gene TRBV5-6; D is unclear. Trimming took off 0 bases at V and 9 bases at J, with 12 bases between the two ends. Germline CDR1 SGHDT, CDR2 YYEEEE. The CDR3 contains 13 residues. The CDR3 region has the DNA TGTGCCAGCAGCTTGGCGGAGGGTAGAAGCTACACCTTC. This codes for CASSLAEGRSYTF.

A remark on this clone: At one end, the junction sequence differs from germline, possibly due to a read error. The chain links TRBV7-2 to TRBJ2-3, with 8 bases identical to TRBD2. The CDR3 is 15 amino acids. Germline-derived CDR1 and CDR2 are SGHTA and FQGNSA. CDR3 nucleotides: TGTGCCAGCAGCTTAGTGGGACTAGGCACCGATACGCAGTATTTT. Protein sequence: CASSLVGLGTDTQYF.

The V and J genes are TRBV3-1 (or the pseudogene TRBV3-2) and TRBJ2-3; 9 nucleotides match TRBD2. J gave up 10 bases and V 3 bases, and 14 bases lay outside the gene matches. The germline V gene has CDR1 LGHDT and CDR2 YNNKEL (reference sequence). The CDR3 loop spans 16 amino acids. The CDR3 nucleotides are TGTGCCAGCAGCCATTGGGCGGGGGGGAATCCCCACCCGCAGTATTTT. It encodes CASSHWAGGNPHPQYF.

This clone was seen more than once but under ten times. J is TRBJ1-5 and V is TRBV7-8; no firm D call. The CDR3 runs 13 residues. Germline CDR1 and CDR2: SGHVS and FQNEAQ. V lost 5 bases and J 7 bases, leaving 12 bases between the germline ends. CDR3: CASSTRQNQPQHF. The CDR3 nucleotides read TGTGCCAGCAGCACAAGACAAAACCAGCCCCAGCATTTT.

This clone was observed once. The rearrangement links TRBV7-3 to TRBJ2-1; 11 bases map to TRBD2. With 5 bases clipped from V and 7 bases from J, the junction kept 13 bases outside the gene matches. Germline V gives CDR1 SGHTA, CDR2 FQGTGA. CDR3 size: 17 residues. CDR3 amino acids: CASSPPGLAGGSNEQFF. The CDR3 nucleotides are TGTGCCAGCAGCCCCCCCGGGCTAGCGGGGGGCTCGAATGAGCAGTTCTTC.

The rearrangement joins TRBV19 to TRBJ2-1; a possible D gene is TRBD1 (6 bases). Trimming removed 3 bases from V and 4 bases from J, with 10 bases in between. CDR3 length: 14 amino acids. The germline CDR1 and CDR2 sequences are LNHDA and SQIVND (reference sequence). The CDR3 DNA follows: TGTGCCAGTAGTATGGGCAGGGGATACAATGAGCAGTTCTTC. It encodes CASSMGRGYNEQFF.

This clone has a handful of counts. The chain carries TRBV6-2 or TRBV6-3 and TRBJ2-2; possibly TRBD1 for D (6 bases). V was pared by 5 bases and J by 8 bases, with 12 bases between. Germline-derived CDR1 and CDR2 are MNHEY and SVGEGT. This CDR3 is 13 amino acids long. The CDR3: CASSRQVFGELFF. In DNA, the CDR3 is TGTGCCAGCAGTAGACAGGTTTTTGGGGAGCTGTTTTTT.

In this sample, this clone turned up a few times. V usage is TRBV5-4 and J usage is TRBJ1-3, with D possibly TRBD1 on 5 matching bases. The CDR3 sequence is 16 residues long. The germline V and J ends were trimmed by 3 bases and 0 bases, with 13 bases remaining between them. In germline, CDR1 is SGHNT, CDR2 YYREEE (reference sequence). The CDR3 sequence: CASSSQTVSSGNTIYF. The CDR3 DNA sequence: TGTGCCAGCAGCTCACAGACAGTGAGCTCTGGAAACACCATATATTTT.

This clone was recorded only once. This CDR3 is CASSAFALGTEAFF. CDR3 coding DNA: TGTGCCAGTAGTGCGTTCGCTCTAGGCACTGAAGCTTTCTTT. The chain employs TRBV19 and TRBJ1-1, with no clear D. Germline values: CDR1 LNHDA, CDR2 SQIVND (reference sequence). This CDR3 has 14 residues. V was trimmed by 5 bases and J by 4 bases, leaving 14 bases between them. Full variable domain (remainder filled in from reference TRBV19 and TRBJ1-1): DGGITQSPKYLFRKEGQNVTLSCEQNLNHDAMYWYRQDPGQGLRLIYYSQIVNDFQKGDIAEGYSVSREKKESFPLTVTSAQKNPTAFYLCASSAFALGTEAFFGQGTRLTVV.

The chain is built from TRBV9 and TRBJ1-3, with unresolved D. In germline, CDR1 is SGDLS, CDR2 YYNGEE. The ends were cut back, 4 bases at V and 11 bases at J, with 13 bases in the middle. The CDR3 extends over 12 amino acids. The CDR3 is CASSTTQSAIYF. The CDR3 DNA sequence: TGTGCCAGCAGCACCACGCAGTCCGCCATATATTTT. Based on the CDR3 plus reference TRBV9 and TRBJ1-3, the full variable domain is DSGVTQTPKHLITATGQRVTLRCSPRSGDLSVYWYQQSLDQGLQFLIQYYNGEERAKGNILERFSAQQFPDLHSELNLSSLELGDSALYFCASSTTQSAIYFGEGSWLTVV.

The rearrangement links TRBV19 to TRBJ1-1; 8 nucleotides agree with TRBD1. V dropped 0 bases and J dropped 1; count of bases not matched to a gene: 4. The length of the CDR3 is 16 residues. The germline gives CDR1 LNHDA, CDR2 SQIVND (reference sequence). The chain's CDR3 is CASSIDPGQGNTEAFF. The CDR3 bases are TGTGCCAGTAGTATAGATCCTGGACAGGGGAACACTGAAGCTTTCTTT. Full variable domain (missing parts from reference TRBV19 and TRBJ1-1): DGGITQSPKYLFRKEGQNVTLSCEQNLNHDAMYWYRQDPGQGLRLIYYSQIVNDFQKGDIAEGYSVSREKKESFPLTVTSAQKNPTAFYLCASSIDPGQGNTEAFFGQGTRLTVV.

The chain recombines TRBV13 with TRBJ2-1, with TRBD1 matching over 11 bases. CDR3 length: 16 amino acids. V dropped 6 bases and J dropped 2; count of bases not matched to a gene: 6. Germline CDR1 PRHDT, CDR2 FYEKMQ (reference sequence). The CDR3 nucleotides read TGTGCCAGCAGGGGGGACAGGGGGTCGACCTACAATGAGCAGTTCTTC. It specifies CASRGDRGSTYNEQFF.

The chain recombines TRBV29-1 with TRBJ1-2, with D maybe TRBD1 (5 bases). Germline V CDR1 and CDR2: SQVTM, ANQGSEA. The CDR3 is 14 residues long. Deletions cut 4 bases from V and 0 bases from J, with 12 bases between. The CDR3 loop reads CSVVKGMTNYGYTF. The CDR3 nucleotides read TGCAGCGTTGTAAAGGGGATGACTAACTATGGCTACACCTTC.

V gene TRBV5-1 combines with J gene TRBJ2-3, with D perhaps TRBD2 (6 bases). CDR1 is SGHRS, CDR2 YFSETQ, per germline. Trimming pared 0 bases from V and 2 bases from J, leaving 13 bases between. This CDR3 region has 16 residues. CDR3 region: CASSLGGRQNTDTQYF. CDR3 DNA: TGCGCCAGCAGCTTGGGTGGGAGGCAGAACACAGATACGCAGTATTTT.

The chain carries TRBV3-1 (or the pseudogene TRBV3-2) and TRBJ1-2; D perhaps matches TRBD1 (5 bases). CDR3 length: 12 residues. Germline V gives CDR1 LGHDT, CDR2 YNNKEL (reference sequence). Deletions cut 1 base from V and 13 bases from J, with 13 bases between. CDR3 coding DNA: TGTGCCAGCAGCCAAGGTCCGGGACTGGGCACCTTC. Translation gives CASSQGPGLGTF.